Shown below are 18 T cell receptor beta chains from a single sample sequenced in a study of multiple sclerosis patients with progressive multifocal leukoencephalopathy. Regarding time point: time of PML onset. Sequenced by immunoSEQ multiplex PCR; TCRdb stores in-frame clones only, minus some. The data contain about 31,000 clones, around 90% of them seen just once; the ten biggest clones take up approximately 5.2%. The sequencing used PBMCs, collected from a patient treated with natalizumab. The receptors were gathered from a woman aged 40 to 50 with progressive multifocal leukoencephalopathy.

The chain employs TRBV15 and TRBJ1-1; D remains ambiguous. Between the trimmed V and J ends, which lost 1 base and 3 bases, there was a span of 6 bases. This CDR3 region has 13 residues. From germline, CDR1 is LNHNV and CDR2 YYDKDF (reference sequence). CDR3 sequence (DNA): TGTGCCACCAGCAGAGCGGGCTACACTGAAGCTTTCTTT. This encodes CATSRAGYTEAFF.

The chain couples TRBV21-1 to TRBJ2-6; the D segment call TRBD1 is taken from the table without a DNA check. TRBV21-1 is recorded as a pseudogene. CDR3 length: 17 residues. The DNA of the CDR3 is TGTGCCAGCAGCAAAGGGGGACAGCGCTCTGGGGCCAACGTCCTGACTTTC. It encodes CASSKGGQRSGANVLTF.

This clone was seen a single time. The V call is TRBV11-2, the J call TRBJ2-1; D is unclear. This CDR3 is 12 amino acids long. V was shortened by 10 bases and J by 5 bases, with 12 bases between the two germline ends. The germline CDR1 and CDR2 sequences are SGHAT and FQNNGV. CDR3: CATHPPNNEQFF. Written as DNA, the CDR3 is TGTGCCACCCACCCCCCCAACAATGAGCAGTTCTTC. The full variable domain, in which reference TRBV11-2 and TRBJ2-1 provide the parts outside the CDR3, is EAGVAQSPRYKIIEKRQSVAFWCNPISGHATLYWYQQILGQGPKLLIQFQNNGVVDDSQLPKDRFSAERLKGVDSTLKIQPAKLEDSAVYLCATHPPNNEQFFGPGTRLTVL.

The rearrangement links TRBV5-1 to TRBJ2-1; D is perhaps TRBD1 or TRBD2 (6 bases each). The CDR3 is 15 amino acids. The ends were cut back, 3 bases at V and 5 bases at J, with 15 bases in the middle. CDR1 is SGHRS and CDR2 is YFSETQ in the germline V gene. The CDR3 coding sequence is TGCGCCAGCAGCTCCCGGGGTAGGGGGGACAATGAGCAGTTCTTC. Protein sequence: CASSSRGRGDNEQFF.

The gene calls are TRBV7-9 and TRBJ1-4; no clear D. The germline gives CDR1 SEHNR, CDR2 FQNEAQ (reference sequence). The CDR3 covers 16 residues. Trimming cost V 5 bases and J 2 bases, with 15 bases left between them. CDR3 DNA: TGTGCCAGCAGCCAAGTTTATTCGGGCACTAATGAAAAACTGTTTTTT. It translates to CASSQVYSGTNEKLFF.

This chain joins TRBV6-5 and TRBJ2-4; a possible D gene is TRBD1 (6 bases). This CDR3 is built from 16 residues. The germline V and J ends were trimmed by 0 bases and 0 bases, with 9 bases remaining between them. Germline V CDR1 and CDR2: MNHEY, SVGAGI. CDR3 coding DNA: TGTGCCAGCAGTTACTCATGGACAGTAGCCAAAAACATTCAGTACTTC. As protein: CASSYSWTVAKNIQYF.

V usage is TRBV5-6 and J usage is TRBJ2-7; TRBD1 aligns across 9 bases. Germline-derived CDR1 and CDR2 are SGHDT and YYEEEE. V shed 4 bases, J shed 0 bases, and the junction held 11 bases outside the gene matches. The CDR3 runs to 17 residues. DNA for the CDR3: TGTGCCAGCAGCCCCAACAAGGGGACAGGGTCCTCCTACGAGCAGTACTTC. It yields the protein CASSPNKGTGSSYEQYF.

The chain has TRBV11-3 and TRBJ2-2; TRBD2 matches 8 bases. The junction had 12 bases not matched to a gene; V was cut back by 0 bases and J by 3 bases. CDR3 length: 19 amino acids. The germline CDR1 and CDR2 sequences are SGHNT and YENEEA. CDR3 protein: CASSLEGRLAGGHTGELFF. The CDR3 coding sequence is TGTGCCAGCAGCTTAGAAGGTCGGCTAGCGGGCGGCCACACCGGGGAGCTGTTTTTT. The full variable domain, rest sourced from reference TRBV11-3 and TRBJ2-2, is EAGVVQSPRYKIIEKKQPVAFWCNPISGHNTLYWYLQNLGQGPELLIRYENEEAVDDSQLPKDRFSAERLKGVDSTLKIQPAELGDSAVYLCASSLEGRLAGGHTGELFFGEGSRLTVL.

This clone counts as medium-sized. The V call is TRBV7-9, the J call TRBJ2-5; maybe TRBD2 (6 bases). The CDR3 has 14 amino acids. The V gene lost 5 bases and the J gene lost 5 bases, with 15 bases spanning the gap. Germline V gene data show CDR1 as SEHNR and CDR2 as FQNEAQ (reference sequence). CDR3 nucleotide sequence: TGTGCCAGCAGCGATACCGGGAGCGGGGAGACCCAGTACTTC. It codes for CASSDTGSGETQYF.

The chain employs TRBV5-8 and TRBJ2-7, with D possibly matching TRBD2 (5 bases). CDR3 length: 14 amino acids. CDR1 is SGHTS and CDR2 is YDEGEE in the germline V gene. Trimming removed 0 bases from V and 6 bases from J, with 13 bases in between. The chain's CDR3 is CASSLGVRRAEQYF. CDR3 nucleotides: TGTGCCAGCAGCTTGGGAGTCAGGCGGGCCGAGCAGTACTTC.

The rearrangement uses TRBV18 and TRBJ1-2; D unresolved. Germline CDR1 and CDR2: KGHSH and LQKENI. V lost 2 bases and J 5 bases, leaving 9 bases between the germline ends. The CDR3 is 13 residues long. CDR3 residues: CASSPGTNYGYTF. The CDR3 DNA is TGTGCCAGCTCACCAGGCACCAATTATGGCTACACCTTC.

The chain recombines TRBV5-1 with TRBJ1-1, with 8 bases identical to TRBD1. V dropped 3 bases and J dropped 1; count of bases not matched to a gene: 5. The CDR3 runs to 15 residues. Germline CDR1 is SGHRS and CDR2 is YFSETQ. The CDR3 spells CASSSGQGGNTEAFF. Here the CDR3 DNA reads TGCGCCAGCAGCTCCGGACAGGGCGGGAACACTGAAGCTTTCTTT. Filled out from reference TRBV5-1 and TRBJ1-1, the complete variable domain reads KAGVTQTPRYLIKTRGQQVTLSCSPISGHRSVSWYQQTPGQGLQFLFEYFSETQRNKGNFPGRFSGRQFSNSRSEMNVSTLELGDSALYLCASSSGQGGNTEAFFGQGTRLTVV.

The V call is TRBV30, the J call TRBJ2-2, with D maybe TRBD1 (6 bases). This CDR3 spans 12 amino acids. Trimming took off 0 bases at V and 7 bases at J, with 6 bases between the two ends. From germline, CDR1 is GTSNPN and CDR2 SVGIG (reference sequence). This chain's CDR3 is CAWSVGGGELFF. For the CDR3, the DNA is TGTGCCTGGAGTGTAGGGGGCGGGGAGCTGTTTTTT.

V is TRBV25-1 and J is TRBJ2-7, with D unclear. The CDR3 totals 12 residues. Trimming took off 4 bases at V and 2 bases at J, with 6 bases between the two ends. Looked up from germline, CDR1 is MGHDK and CDR2 is SYGVNS. CDR3 amino acids: CASSGPTYEQYF. The CDR3 coding sequence is TGTGCCAGCAGTGGACCGACCTACGAGCAGTACTTC.

The V gene is TRBV10-3, the J gene TRBJ1-2; D gene unclear. The ends were cut back, 7 bases at V and 4 bases at J, with 13 bases in the middle. The V gene's germline CDR1 is ENHRY and CDR2 SYGVKD. This CDR3 region has 13 residues. Here the CDR3 DNA reads TGTGCCATCAAAGGAGAAAGTTTCTATGGCTACACCTTC. It is translated as CAIKGESFYGYTF.

This clone is a singleton in its sample. The V call is TRBV29-1, the J call TRBJ2-1; possibly TRBD2 for D (6 bases). Trimming took off 7 bases at V and 7 bases at J, with 20 bases between the two ends. Per the germline V gene, CDR1 is SQVTM and CDR2 is ANQGSEA. This CDR3 contains 14 residues. The chain's CDR3 is CSEGRVSGANEQFF. CDR3 nucleotides: TGCAGCGAGGGAAGGGTATCGGGAGCAAATGAGCAGTTCTTC.

This clone was found once. The V and J genes are TRBV6-1 and TRBJ2-7; TRBD2 aligns across 10 bases. This CDR3 is built from 17 residues. Germline V gene data show CDR1 as MNHNS and CDR2 as SASEGT. The junction had 9 bases not matched to a gene; V was cut back by 4 bases and J by 0 bases. The CDR3 region is CASSASAASGSSYEQYF. Here the CDR3 DNA reads TGTGCCAGCAGTGCAAGTGCGGCTAGCGGGAGCTCCTACGAGCAGTACTTC.

The chain is built from TRBV9 and TRBJ1-4; TRBD1 is a possible D gene (5 bases). CDR3 size: 15 residues. With 4 bases removed from V and 4 bases from J, the gap between germline ends came to 14 bases. CDR1 is SGDLS and CDR2 is YYNGEE in the germline V gene. The CDR3 protein is CASSPTGHFNEKLFF. Here the CDR3 DNA reads TGTGCCAGCAGCCCTACTGGACACTTTAATGAAAAACTGTTTTTT. Full variable domain (outside the CDR3, taken from reference TRBV9 and TRBJ1-4): DSGVTQTPKHLITATGQRVTLRCSPRSGDLSVYWYQQSLDQGLQFLIQYYNGEERAKGNILERFSAQQFPDLHSELNLSSLELGDSALYFCASSPTGHFNEKLFFGSGTQLSVL.